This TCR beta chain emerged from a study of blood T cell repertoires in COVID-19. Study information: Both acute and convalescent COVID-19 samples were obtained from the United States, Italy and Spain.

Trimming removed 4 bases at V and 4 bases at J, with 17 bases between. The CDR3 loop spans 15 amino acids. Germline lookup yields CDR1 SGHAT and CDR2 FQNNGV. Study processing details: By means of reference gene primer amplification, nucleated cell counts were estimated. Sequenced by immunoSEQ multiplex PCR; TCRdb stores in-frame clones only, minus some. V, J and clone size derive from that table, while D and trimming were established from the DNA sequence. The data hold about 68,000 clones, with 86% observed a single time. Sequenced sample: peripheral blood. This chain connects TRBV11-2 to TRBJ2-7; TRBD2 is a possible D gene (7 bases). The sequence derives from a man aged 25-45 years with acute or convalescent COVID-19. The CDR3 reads CASSYTGGPGYEQYF. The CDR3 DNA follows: TGTGCCAGCAGCTACACCGGGGGGCCGGGTTACGAGCAGTACTTC.